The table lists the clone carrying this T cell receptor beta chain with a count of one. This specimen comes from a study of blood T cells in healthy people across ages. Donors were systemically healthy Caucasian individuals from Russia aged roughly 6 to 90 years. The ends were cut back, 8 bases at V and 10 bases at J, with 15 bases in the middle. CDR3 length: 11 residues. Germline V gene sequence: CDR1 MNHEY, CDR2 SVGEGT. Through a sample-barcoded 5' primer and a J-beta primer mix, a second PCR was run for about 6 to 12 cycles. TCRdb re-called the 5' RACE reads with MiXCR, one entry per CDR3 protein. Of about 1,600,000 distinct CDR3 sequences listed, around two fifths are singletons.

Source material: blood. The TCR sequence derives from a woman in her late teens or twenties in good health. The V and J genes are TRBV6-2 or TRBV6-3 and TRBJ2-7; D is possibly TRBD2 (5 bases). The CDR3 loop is CASEEDEGQYF. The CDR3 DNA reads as TGTGCCAGCGAGGAGGATGAGGGCCAGTACTTC.